This TCR beta chain comes out of a study of cytomegalovirus exposure and HLA in healthy donors. Study information: Unique TCRs from HLA-typed donors, approximately 80 million of them, were held in an early data release.

Points from the study as a whole: Associated with cytomegalovirus, according to the listing, were 150 to 200 TCR beta chains. In a later analysis, at a false discovery rate of 0.05, approximately 18,000 TCR beta sequences were associated with HLA alleles. An assumption of roughly uniform sequencing depth across donors underlay the presence/absence analyses.

Note on this clone: Its matching antigen is unknown.

This CDR3 contains 17 residues. V was pared by 0 bases and J by 1 base, with 16 bases between. Germline V gene sequence: CDR1 SGHRS, CDR2 YFSETQ. The PCR contained 60 Vbeta and 13 Jbeta primers. Profiling relied on immunoSEQ multiplex PCR, and the TCRdb table lists in-frame clones only, not all of them. The sample has about 55,000 clones; 55% to 85% are singletons. The clonotype was recovered from a man aged 35-49 years in good health and CMV-seropositive. The sequenced sample was PBMCs. V gene TRBV5-1 combines with J gene TRBJ1-1; D possibly corresponds to TRBD1 (6 bases). In DNA, the CDR3 is TGCGCCAGCAGCTTGGAGGGGGTGGAGTCCGAGAACACTGAAGCTTTCTTT. Amino acids: CASSLEGVESENTEAFF.